This paragraph covers one T cell receptor (beta chain) sequence. Its antigen remains unidentified. Produced via immunoSEQ multiplex PCR; TCRdb's table is partial and in-frame only. The sample contains some 78,000 clones, 83% of which appear only once. This CDR3 has 16 amino acids. Trimming removed 1 base at V and 0 bases at J, with 10 bases between. Germline lookup yields CDR1 SGHTA and CDR2 FQGTGA. These data come from a study of T cell responses to AZD1222 COVID-19 vaccine. Points from the study as a whole: Distributed over spike, vaccine-associated CD4 TCRs predominated at 160-218 and 743-854. Receipt of two AZD1222 doses was followed by a rise in Spike-specific TCR breadth and depth.

Second doses were pooled across both intervals (about 4 or about 12 weeks). The chain carries TRBV7-3 and TRBJ1-3; no reliable D call. The sequences come from peripheral blood, collected 28 days after the second AZD1222 dose. This clonotype was sampled from an adult who received the AZD1222 COVID-19 vaccine. The CDR3 DNA reads TGTGCCAGCAGCTTAAGTGGGCCAGCCTCTGGAAACACCATATATTTT. It specifies CASSLSGPASGNTIYF.